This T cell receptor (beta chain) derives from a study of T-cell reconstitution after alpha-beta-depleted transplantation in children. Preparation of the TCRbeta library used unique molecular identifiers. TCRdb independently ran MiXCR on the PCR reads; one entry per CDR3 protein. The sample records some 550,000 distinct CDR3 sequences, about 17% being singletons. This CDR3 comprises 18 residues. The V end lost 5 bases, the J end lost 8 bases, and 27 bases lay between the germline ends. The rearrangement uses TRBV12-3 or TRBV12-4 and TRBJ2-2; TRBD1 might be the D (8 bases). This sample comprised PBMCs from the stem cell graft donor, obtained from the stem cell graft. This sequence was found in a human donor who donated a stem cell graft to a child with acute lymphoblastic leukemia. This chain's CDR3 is CASSPGGSGGGLKGELFF. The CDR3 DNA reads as TGTGCCAGCAGTCCGGGGGGCTCAGGGGGCGGGTTGAAGGGGGAGCTGTTTTTT.